A selection of T cell receptor beta chains follows, all from one sample in a study of blood T cell repertoires in COVID-19. Data came from immunoSEQ multiplex PCR; TCRdb stores just in-frame clones and leaves some out. The sample shows around 130,000 clones, about 84% of them seen only once. Sequences were obtained from PBMCs or T cells enriched from blood (not recorded which). These receptors all stem from a young woman who had been exposed to COVID-19. Each CDR3 is given with its conserved first and last residue. D genes are given only for firm matches. Rows give clone size only sometimes, using once, few, many, or a class for an expanded clone.

clone_size: .; d_call: TRBD1; j_call: TRBJ2-2; v_call: TRBV7-6; cdr3_nt: TGTGCCAGCAGCTCCCGACAGGGGGGGACCGGGGAGCTGTTTTTT; cdr3_aa: CASSSRQGGTGELFF
clone_size: .; d_call: TRBD1; j_call: TRBJ1-5; v_call: TRBV6-4; cdr3_nt: TGTGCCAGCAGTGACTCGGGATTTATGAGGGGGCGGACCTTGCAGCCCCAGCATTTT; cdr3_aa: CASSDSGFMRGRTLQPQHF
clone_size: .; d_call: .; j_call: TRBJ1-1; v_call: TRBV19; cdr3_nt: TGTGCCAGTAGTGTCGACAGGCAGGGAACTGAAGCTTTCTTT; cdr3_aa: CASSVDRQGTEAFF
clone_size: .; d_call: .; j_call: TRBJ2-1; v_call: TRBV7-3; cdr3_nt: TGTGCCAGCAGCGCCCGACTATTAGGGGAGCAGTTCTTC; cdr3_aa: CASSARLLGEQFF
clone_size: .; d_call: .; j_call: TRBJ2-7; v_call: TRBV10-1; cdr3_nt: TGCGCCAGCAGTGCCCCGGGACACATCTCCTACGAGCAGTACTTC; cdr3_aa: CASSAPGHISYEQYF
clone_size: .; d_call: TRBD1; j_call: TRBJ2-7; v_call: TRBV3-1/TRBV3-2; cdr3_nt: TGTGCCAGCAGCCCCGGGACAGGGCCCTACGAGCAGTACTTC; cdr3_aa: CASSPGTGPYEQYF
clone_size: .; d_call: .; j_call: TRBJ2-7; v_call: TRBV10-2; cdr3_nt: TGCGCCAGCTCGATACAGGATACCTACGAGCAGTACTTC; cdr3_aa: CASSIQDTYEQYF
clone_size: .; d_call: .; j_call: TRBJ1-1; v_call: TRBV28; cdr3_nt: TGTGCCAGCAGCACGACTACAGACGGAGACGCACGGAACACTGAAGCTTTCTTT; cdr3_aa: CASSTTTDGDARNTEAFF
clone_size: .; d_call: TRBD2; j_call: TRBJ2-3; v_call: TRBV7-2; cdr3_nt: TGTGCCAGCAGCTCAAGACTAGCGGGAGGCCGAGATACGCAGTATTTT; cdr3_aa: CASSSRLAGGRDTQYF
clone_size: .; d_call: .; j_call: TRBJ2-7; v_call: TRBV6-2/TRBV6-3; cdr3_nt: TGTGCCAGCAGTGACGACAACACCTTCTACGAGCAGTACTTC; cdr3_aa: CASSDDNTFYEQYF
clone_size: .; d_call: .; j_call: TRBJ1-6; v_call: TRBV7-2; cdr3_nt: TGTGCCAGCAGCTCGACAGTCCTTAATTCACCCCTCCACTTT; cdr3_aa: CASSSTVLNSPLHF
clone_size: .; d_call: TRBD2; j_call: TRBJ2-1; v_call: TRBV19; cdr3_nt: TGTGCCAGTAGCTCCAGGCGACTAGCCTATGAGCAGTTCTTC; cdr3_aa: CASSSRRLAYEQFF
clone_size: .; d_call: .; j_call: TRBJ1-6; v_call: TRBV5-5; cdr3_nt: TGTGCCAGCAGCTCGTGGAGAGGCGGCGGTAATTCACCCCTCCACTTT; cdr3_aa: CASSSWRGGGNSPLHF
clone_size: .; d_call: .; j_call: TRBJ1-6; v_call: TRBV6-1; cdr3_nt: TGTGCCAGCAGTGAAGCGATTGGAGGGTACTCACCCCTCCACTTT; cdr3_aa: CASSEAIGGYSPLHF
clone_size: .; d_call: .; j_call: TRBJ1-1; v_call: TRBV30; cdr3_nt: TGTGCCTGGAGTGTACAAGGGGTTCGATCTGAAGCTTTCTTT; cdr3_aa: CAWSVQGVRSEAFF
clone_size: once; d_call: TRBD1; j_call: TRBJ2-1; v_call: TRBV25-1; cdr3_nt: TGTGCCAGCGCAAGGACAGGGGGCCTCAATGAGCAGTTCTTC; cdr3_aa: CASARTGGLNEQFF